The source of this TCR beta chain is a study of beta chain features in type 1 diabetes. Study details: In age, gender and cell yields, patients were similar to healthy donors.

Findings and limits, study-wide: Sequencing used cDNA, and cells with high TCR expression could therefore be over-represented.

The investigators reverse transcribed all of the isolated RNA, so they sequenced expressed TCRB transcripts. Libraries were prepared by immunoSEQ multiplex PCR; TCRdb keeps only in-frame clonotypes and omits some of them. This sample has about 620,000 clones; around 15% occur once, and the top ten carry about 0.086%. Trimming cost V 6 bases and J 5 bases, with 19 bases left between them. The length of the CDR3 is 15 residues. Germline V lookup: CDR1 MNHEY, CDR2 SVGAGI. This clone occurred a few times. Antigen unknown. V is TRBV6-5 and J is TRBJ1-2; D is unclear. The sequenced material came from naive CD4+ T cells from blood. This receptor was taken from a man aged 18 to 30 in good health. DNA of the CDR3: TGTGCCAGCAGACGCGGTGGGAGTATACAATATGGCTACACCTTC. Amino acid sequence: CASRRGGSIQYGYTF.